This TCR beta chain stems from a study of shared clonotypes between healthy human individuals. This table comes from immunoSEQ multiplex PCR, and its TCRdb copy is limited to in-frame clones, with some not included. The sample has approximately 530,000 clones, more than 95% seen once. Study-level points and caveats: Sharing across four donors was highest in naive CD4 (around 5%) and lowest in memory CD8 (roughly 0.4%). When compared with the clonotypes that were shared by all four sorted-subset donors, the non-shared clonotypes turned out to have lower generation probabilities.

The CD4+ fraction was divided into a CD45RA+ naive subset and a CD45RA-negative memory subset. Germline assignment: CDR1 SGHNT and CDR2 YYREEE (reference sequence). V lost 0 bases, J lost 9 bases, and 10 bases lay in between. The length of the CDR3 is 13 residues. Remarks on this clone: The antigen remains unidentified.

The chain has TRBV5-4 and TRBJ2-1, with D unclear. Specimen: naive CD4+ T cells sorted from blood. As for subset: CD45RA+ positively selected. The TCR originated in a woman under 40 in good health. The CDR3 here is CASSLVTKREQFF. The CDR3 nucleotides read TGTGCCAGCAGCTTGGTGACCAAGCGTGAGCAGTTCTTC. Full variable domain (rest looked up from reference TRBV5-4 and TRBJ2-1): ETGVTQSPTHLIKTRGQQVTLRCSSQSGHNTVSWYQQALGQGPQFIFQYYREEENGRGNFPPRFSGLQFPNYSSELNVNALELDDSALYLCASSLVTKREQFFGPGTRLTVL.